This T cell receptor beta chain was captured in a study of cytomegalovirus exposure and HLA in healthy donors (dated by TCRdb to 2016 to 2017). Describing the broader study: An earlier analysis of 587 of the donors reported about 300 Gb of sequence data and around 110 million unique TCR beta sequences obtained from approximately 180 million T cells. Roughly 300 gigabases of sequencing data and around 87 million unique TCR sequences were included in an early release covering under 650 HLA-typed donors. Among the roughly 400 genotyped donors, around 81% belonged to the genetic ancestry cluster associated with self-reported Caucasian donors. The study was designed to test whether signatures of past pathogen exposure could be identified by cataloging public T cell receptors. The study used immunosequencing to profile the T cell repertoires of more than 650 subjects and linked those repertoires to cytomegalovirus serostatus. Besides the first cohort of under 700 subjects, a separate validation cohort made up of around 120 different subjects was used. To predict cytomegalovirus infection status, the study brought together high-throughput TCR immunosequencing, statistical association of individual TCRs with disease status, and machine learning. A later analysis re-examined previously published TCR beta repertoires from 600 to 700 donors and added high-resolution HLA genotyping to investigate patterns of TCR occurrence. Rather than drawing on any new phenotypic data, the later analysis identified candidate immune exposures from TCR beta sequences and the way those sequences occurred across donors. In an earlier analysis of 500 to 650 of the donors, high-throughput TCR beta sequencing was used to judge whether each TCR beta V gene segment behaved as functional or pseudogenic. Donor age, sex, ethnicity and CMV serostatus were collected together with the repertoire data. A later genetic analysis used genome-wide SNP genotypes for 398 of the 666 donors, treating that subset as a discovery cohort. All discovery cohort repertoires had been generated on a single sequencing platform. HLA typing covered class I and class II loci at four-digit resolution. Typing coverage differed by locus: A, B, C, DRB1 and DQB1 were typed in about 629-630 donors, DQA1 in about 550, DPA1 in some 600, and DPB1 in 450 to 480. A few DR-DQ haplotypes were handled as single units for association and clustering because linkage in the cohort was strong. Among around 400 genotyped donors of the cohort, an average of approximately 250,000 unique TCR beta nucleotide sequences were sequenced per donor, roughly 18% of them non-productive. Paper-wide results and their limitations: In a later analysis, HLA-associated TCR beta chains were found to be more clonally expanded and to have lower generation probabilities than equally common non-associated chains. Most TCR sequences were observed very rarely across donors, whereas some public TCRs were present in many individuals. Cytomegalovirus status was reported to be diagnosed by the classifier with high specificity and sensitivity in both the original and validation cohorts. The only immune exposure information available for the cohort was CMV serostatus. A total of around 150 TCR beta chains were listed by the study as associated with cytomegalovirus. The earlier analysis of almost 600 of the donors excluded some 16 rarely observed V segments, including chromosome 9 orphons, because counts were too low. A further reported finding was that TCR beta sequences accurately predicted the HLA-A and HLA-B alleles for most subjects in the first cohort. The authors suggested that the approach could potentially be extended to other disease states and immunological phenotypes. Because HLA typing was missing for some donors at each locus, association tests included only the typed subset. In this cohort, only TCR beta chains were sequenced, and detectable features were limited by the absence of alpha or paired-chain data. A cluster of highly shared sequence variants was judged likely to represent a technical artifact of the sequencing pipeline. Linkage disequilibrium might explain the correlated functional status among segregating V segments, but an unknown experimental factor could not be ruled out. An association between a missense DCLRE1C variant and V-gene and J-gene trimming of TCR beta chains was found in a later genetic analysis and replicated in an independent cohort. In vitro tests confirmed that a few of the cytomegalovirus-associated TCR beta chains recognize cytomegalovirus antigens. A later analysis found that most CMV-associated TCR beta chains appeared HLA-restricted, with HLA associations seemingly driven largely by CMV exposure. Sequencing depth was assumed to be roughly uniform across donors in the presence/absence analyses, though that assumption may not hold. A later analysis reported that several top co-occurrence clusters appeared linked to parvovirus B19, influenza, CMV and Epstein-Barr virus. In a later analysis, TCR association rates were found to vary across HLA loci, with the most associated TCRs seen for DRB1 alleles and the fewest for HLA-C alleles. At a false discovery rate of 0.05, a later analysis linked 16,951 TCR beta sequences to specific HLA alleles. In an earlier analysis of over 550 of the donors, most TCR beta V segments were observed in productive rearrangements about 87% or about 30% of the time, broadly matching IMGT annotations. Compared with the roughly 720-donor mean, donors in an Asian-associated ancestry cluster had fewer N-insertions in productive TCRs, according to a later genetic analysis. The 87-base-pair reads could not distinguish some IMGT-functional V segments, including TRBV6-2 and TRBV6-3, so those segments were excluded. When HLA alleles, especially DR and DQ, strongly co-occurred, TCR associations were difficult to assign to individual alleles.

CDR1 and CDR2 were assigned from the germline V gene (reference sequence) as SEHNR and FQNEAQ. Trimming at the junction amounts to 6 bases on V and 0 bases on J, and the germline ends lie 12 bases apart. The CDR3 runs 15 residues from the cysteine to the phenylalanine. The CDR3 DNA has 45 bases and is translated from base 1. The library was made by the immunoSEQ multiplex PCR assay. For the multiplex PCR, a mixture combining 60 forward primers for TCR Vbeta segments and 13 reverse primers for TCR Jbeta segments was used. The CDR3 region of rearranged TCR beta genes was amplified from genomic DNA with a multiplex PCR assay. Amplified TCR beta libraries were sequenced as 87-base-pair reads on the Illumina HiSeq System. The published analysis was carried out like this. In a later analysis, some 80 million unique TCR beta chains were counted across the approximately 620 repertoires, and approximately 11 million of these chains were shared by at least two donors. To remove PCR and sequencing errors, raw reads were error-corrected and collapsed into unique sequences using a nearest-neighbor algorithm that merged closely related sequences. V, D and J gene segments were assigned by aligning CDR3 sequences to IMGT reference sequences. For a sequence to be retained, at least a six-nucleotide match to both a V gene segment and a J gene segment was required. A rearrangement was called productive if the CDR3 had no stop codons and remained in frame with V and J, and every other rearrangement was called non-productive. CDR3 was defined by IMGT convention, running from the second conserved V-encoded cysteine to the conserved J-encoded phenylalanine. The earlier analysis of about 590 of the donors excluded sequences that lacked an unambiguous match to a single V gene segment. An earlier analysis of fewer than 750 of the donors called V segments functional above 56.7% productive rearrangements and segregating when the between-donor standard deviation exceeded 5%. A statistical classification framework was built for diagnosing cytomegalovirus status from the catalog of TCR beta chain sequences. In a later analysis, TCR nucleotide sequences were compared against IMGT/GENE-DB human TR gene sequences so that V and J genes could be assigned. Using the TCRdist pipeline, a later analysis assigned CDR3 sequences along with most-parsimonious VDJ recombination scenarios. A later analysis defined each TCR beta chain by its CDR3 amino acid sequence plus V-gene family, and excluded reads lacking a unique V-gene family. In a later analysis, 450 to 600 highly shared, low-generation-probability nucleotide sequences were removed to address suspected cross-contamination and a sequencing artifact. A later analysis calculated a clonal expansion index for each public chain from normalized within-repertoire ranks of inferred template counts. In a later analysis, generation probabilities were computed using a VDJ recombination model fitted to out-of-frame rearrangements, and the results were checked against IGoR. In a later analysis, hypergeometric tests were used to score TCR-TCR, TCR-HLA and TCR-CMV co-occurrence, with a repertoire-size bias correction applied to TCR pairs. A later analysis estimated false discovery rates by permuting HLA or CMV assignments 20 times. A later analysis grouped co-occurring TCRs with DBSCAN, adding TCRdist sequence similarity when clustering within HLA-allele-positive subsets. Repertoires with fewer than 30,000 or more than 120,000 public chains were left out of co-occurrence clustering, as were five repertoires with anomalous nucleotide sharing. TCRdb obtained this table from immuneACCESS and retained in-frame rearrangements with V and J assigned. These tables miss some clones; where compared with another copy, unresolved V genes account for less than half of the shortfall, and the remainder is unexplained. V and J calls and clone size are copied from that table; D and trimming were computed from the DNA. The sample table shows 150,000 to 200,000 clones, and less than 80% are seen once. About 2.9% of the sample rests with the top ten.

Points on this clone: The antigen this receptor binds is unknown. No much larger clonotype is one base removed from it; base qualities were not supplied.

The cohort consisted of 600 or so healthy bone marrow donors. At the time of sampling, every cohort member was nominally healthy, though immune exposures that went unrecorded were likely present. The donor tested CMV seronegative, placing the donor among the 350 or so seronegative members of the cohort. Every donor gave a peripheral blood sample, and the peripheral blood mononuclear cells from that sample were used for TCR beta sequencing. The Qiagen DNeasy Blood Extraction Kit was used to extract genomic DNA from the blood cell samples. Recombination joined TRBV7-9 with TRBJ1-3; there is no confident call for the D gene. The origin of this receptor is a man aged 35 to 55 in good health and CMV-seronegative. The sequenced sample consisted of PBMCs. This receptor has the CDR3 CASSLSGLSGNTIYF. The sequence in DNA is TGTGCCAGCAGTCTCAGCGGGCTCTCTGGAAACACCATATATTTT.